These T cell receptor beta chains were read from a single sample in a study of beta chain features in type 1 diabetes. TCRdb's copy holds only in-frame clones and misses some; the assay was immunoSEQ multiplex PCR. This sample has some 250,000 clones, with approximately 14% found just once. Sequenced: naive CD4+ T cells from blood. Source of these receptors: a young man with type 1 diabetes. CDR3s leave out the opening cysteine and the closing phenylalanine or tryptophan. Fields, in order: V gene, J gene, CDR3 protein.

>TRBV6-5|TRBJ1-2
ASSYFTNYGYT
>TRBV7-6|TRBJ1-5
ASSLINQPQH
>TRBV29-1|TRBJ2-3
SVKRGDTQY
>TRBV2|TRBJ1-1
ASSLTGNTEAF
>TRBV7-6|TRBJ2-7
ASSPGTVYEQY
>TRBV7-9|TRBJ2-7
ASSVTVYEQY
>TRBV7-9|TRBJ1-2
ASSRLPGVFDT
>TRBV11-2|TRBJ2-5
ASSTRTGQETQY
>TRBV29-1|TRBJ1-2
SVLTGRNTNYGYT
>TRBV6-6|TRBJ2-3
ASSYETTNTDTQY
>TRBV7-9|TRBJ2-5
ASSLRTEQETQY
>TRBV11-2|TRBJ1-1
ASSLVQGALRAF
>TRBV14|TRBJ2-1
ASSPRLVNEQF
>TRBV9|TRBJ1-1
ASSLRDRGGPEAF
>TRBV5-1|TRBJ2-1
ASSLGVSGSPYNEQF
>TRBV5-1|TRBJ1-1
ASSLWGDTEAF
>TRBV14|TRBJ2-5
ASSPSGSREETQY
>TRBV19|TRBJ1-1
ASSGTVNTEAF
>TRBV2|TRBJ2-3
ASTGQRSTDTQY
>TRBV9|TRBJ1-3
ASSARNGGNTIY
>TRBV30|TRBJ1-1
ASTGQFEAF
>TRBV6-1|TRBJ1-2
ASSERTDGVGGYT
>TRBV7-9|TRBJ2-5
ASSRRVEETQY
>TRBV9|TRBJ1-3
ASSQDTDTIY
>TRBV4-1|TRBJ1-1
ASSTPGGRTEAF
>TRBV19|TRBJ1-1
ASTARGVTDTEAF
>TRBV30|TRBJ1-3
ASLRTSGNTIY